These T cell receptor beta chains were read from a single sample in a study of OX40 agonist ivuxolimab in advanced cancers. Clones were read by immunoSEQ multiplex PCR, and TCRdb kept only the in-frame ones, dropping some. The table has approximately 82,000 clones, 94% seen once; the top ten hold around 21%. Source: CD4+ or CD8+ T cells sorted from blood, taken in a trial of the OX40 agonist ivuxolimab. The receptor set was obtained from an adult with an advanced solid tumor such as melanoma, head and neck, liver or kidney cancer. Both conserved end residues are part of each CDR3. The order of the fields is D gene, V gene, clone size, J gene, CDR3 DNA, CDR3 protein. D genes are given only for firm matches. Clone size is given for some rows only: seen once, a few or many times, or a class if the clone is expanded.

NA,TRBV9,NA,TRBJ2-2,TGTGCCAGCAGGGGGGCGGGAGTTGACACCGGGGAGCTGTTTTTT,CASRGAGVDTGELFF
NA,TRBV25-1,NA,TRBJ1-2,TGTGCCAGCAGTGAATATGCAACGGTGGACACCTTC,CASSEYATVDTF
TRBD1,TRBV4-1,NA,TRBJ2-1,TGCGCCAGCAGCCAAATCGGGGCAGGGGGTATTACCTACAATGAGCAGTTCTTC,CASSQIGAGGITYNEQFF
NA,TRBV19,NA,TRBJ2-7,TGTGCCAGTAGTTCCCGTTCCTCTGTCGAGCAGTACTTC,CASSSRSSVEQYF
NA,TRBV7-7,NA,TRBJ2-2,TGTGCTAGCAGCTTTCAGGACTCCGGGGAGCTGTTTTTT,CASSFQDSGELFF
NA,TRBV28,NA,TRBJ2-1,TGTGCCAGCAGTCTTAACCATGAGCAGTTCTTC,CASSLNHEQFF
TRBD1,TRBV6-5,NA,TRBJ1-5,TGTGCCAGCAGTTACTCGACAGGGGTAGGACAGCCCCAGCATTTT,CASSYSTGVGQPQHF
NA,TRBV15,NA,TRBJ2-7,TGTGCCACCAGCAGAGATCGGGGGCCTACCTACGAGCAGTACTTC,CATSRDRGPTYEQYF
TRBD1,TRBV19,NA,TRBJ2-7,TGTGCCAGTAGTACTTACAGGGGAAACGAGCAGTACTTC,CASSTYRGNEQYF
TRBD1,TRBV27,NA,TRBJ2-3,TGTGCCAGCAGTTTTTTCGACAGGGCAAAGCCAGATACGCAGTATTTT,CASSFFDRAKPDTQYF
TRBD1,TRBV5-1,NA,TRBJ2-7,TGCGCCAGCAGCTACAGGGGTAACGAGCAGTACTTC,CASSYRGNEQYF
NA,TRBV12-5,NA,TRBJ1-3,TGTGCTAGTGGTTTGGTAGTTGGCAGCGAAGCCTCTGGAAACACCATATATTTT,CASGLVVGSEASGNTIYF
TRBD1,TRBV19,NA,TRBJ1-1,TGTGCCAGTAGTACAGGGGGGATGAACACTGAAGCTTTCTTT,CASSTGGMNTEAFF
NA,TRBV19,once,TRBJ2-3,TGTGCCAGTAGTAATTGGAACGGTGACGATACGCAGTATTTT,CASSNWNGDDTQYF
NA,TRBV19,once,TRBJ1-2,TGTGCCAGTAGTATATTCTACGAGACAGACCATGGCTACACCTTC,CASSIFYETDHGYTF
NA,TRBV11-2,NA,TRBJ2-1,TGTGCCAGCAGCTTTCTTTACAGGGCCGACAATGAGCAGTTCTTC,CASSFLYRADNEQFF
NA,TRBV10-3,NA,TRBJ1-1,TGTGCCATCAGTGGAGGTACTGAAGCTTTCTTT,CAISGGTEAFF
NA,TRBV5-4,NA,TRBJ2-7,TGTGCCAGCATCACGGGGGCCGAGCAGTACTTC,CASITGAEQYF
TRBD1,TRBV11-2,NA,TRBJ1-1,TGTGCCAGCAGCTGGGGACAGGGCGAGGAGACTGAAGCTTTCTTT,CASSWGQGEETEAFF
TRBD1,TRBV6-6,NA,TRBJ2-7,TGTGCCAGCAACCGGGACAGGGGTCGGGACGAGCAGTACTTC,CASNRDRGRDEQYF
TRBD1,TRBV6-1,once,TRBJ2-3,TGTGCCAGCAGTGAAGTAAACAGGGGGCGCCTCGGTACGCAGTATTTT,CASSEVNRGRLGTQYF
TRBD1,TRBV7-8,NA,TRBJ2-1,TGTGCCAGCAGCTTAGAGGGTCGTGGACAGGGATACAATGAGCAGTTCTTC,CASSLEGRGQGYNEQFF
NA,TRBV6-5,once,TRBJ2-1,TGTGCCAGCAGTTACTCTGGAGGGATGGGTTACAATGAGCAGTTCTTC,CASSYSGGMGYNEQFF
NA,TRBV27,NA,TRBJ2-7,TGTGCCAGCAGTTTATATACCCCCAACGAGCAGTACTTC,CASSLYTPNEQYF
NA,TRBV4-1,once,TRBJ1-3,TGCGCCAGCAGCCAATTTGGACTGATCTCTGGAAACACCATATATTTT,CASSQFGLISGNTIYF
TRBD1,TRBV30,once,TRBJ2-1,TGTGCCTGGAGCATTCCGGGACAGCCGCTCAATGAGCAGTTCTTC,CAWSIPGQPLNEQFF
NA,TRBV19,few,TRBJ1-2,TGTGCCAGTAGTCCCCAGGGGCTCTATGGCTACACCTTC,CASSPQGLYGYTF
TRBD2,TRBV7-9,NA,TRBJ2-1,TGTGCCAGCAGGGCTAGCGGGAGTTGGAATGAGCAGTTCTTC,CASRASGSWNEQFF
NA,TRBV4-1,NA,TRBJ1-2,TGCGCCAGCAAGGGGGACGGCCTAGGTGGCTACACCTTC,CASKGDGLGGYTF
TRBD1,TRBV13,NA,TRBJ1-2,TGTGCCAGCAGCTACCGACAGGGTATTGATGGCTACACCTTC,CASSYRQGIDGYTF
NA,TRBV27,NA,TRBJ2-7,TGTGCCAGCAGTTCAATCTACAGTGACTACGAGCAGTACTTC,CASSSIYSDYEQYF
NA,TRBV7-9,NA,TRBJ2-1,TGTGCCAGCAGCACCGTTAGAGGCCGCTCCTACAATGAGCAGTTCTTC,CASSTVRGRSYNEQFF
NA,TRBV13,NA,TRBJ1-4,TGTGCCAGCAGCCCCCAAGGGGTGGGGTATGAAAAACTGTTTTTT,CASSPQGVGYEKLFF
TRBD1,TRBV19,NA,TRBJ1-1,TGTGCCAGTAGCCTCCCGACCCTGACAGGGGGCACGAACACTGAAGCTTTCTTT,CASSLPTLTGGTNTEAFF